One and the same sample provided the 14 T cell receptor beta chains below, sequenced in a study of tumor-infiltrating lymphocytes in primary liver carcinoma. The investigators made TCR beta cDNA from about 500 ng total RNA, using a constant-region primer. Each TCR beta library was derived from three nested multiplex PCR rounds that employed slightly modified ARM-PCR. Primers for the first two PCR rounds were TRBV1-TRBV30 forward primers and a C-beta reverse primer (approximately 10 cycles per round). TCRdb itself ran the multiplex PCR reads through MiXCR, one entry per CDR3 protein. The sample includes tens of thousands of distinct CDR3 sequences, roughly 77% of them seen just once. The source material, roughly 18-33 mg of unsorted bulk tissue, was used to co-extract RNA and DNA. Sequenced sample: liver tumor tissue from sampling region 3. Subset here: tumor region T3, left-lateral pole. The receptors shown here come from a woman aged 30 to 39 with primary liver carcinoma and hepatitis B virus infection.

The V call is TRBV4-2, the J call TRBJ2-1; D unclear. The J call may not be correct, given that the DNA end is closer to TRBJ2-7. CDR3 length: 11 amino acids. Germline assignment: CDR1 LGHNA and CDR2 YNFKEQ. CDR3 nucleotides: TGTGCCAGCAGCCATAGATATGAGCAGTACTTC. Amino acid sequence: CASSHRYEQYF.

This clonotype was seen only a few times. The chain links TRBV28 to TRBJ1-5, with TRBD1 as a possible D gene (5 bases). The CDR3 covers 12 residues. Per the germline V gene, CDR1 is MDHEN and CDR2 is SYDVKM. With 4 bases removed from V and 15 bases from J, the gap between germline ends came to 16 bases. The CDR3 reads CASSSTGPIWHF. The CDR3 region has the DNA TGTGCCAGCAGTTCCACGGGACCCATCTGGCATTTT.

CDR3 sequence reads: CASSLLPNCCTF. Written as DNA, the CDR3 is TGTGCCAGCAGTTTACTACCCAATTGCTGCACCTTC. The chain employs TRBV28 and TRBJ1-2; D gene uncertain. Germline CDR1 MDHEN, CDR2 SYDVKM. The CDR3 runs 12 residues. Trimming removed 2 bases from V and 13 bases from J, with 14 bases in between.

The rearrangement links TRBV28 to TRBJ2-7; 12 bases are shared with TRBD2. The CDR3 totals 15 residues. The germline CDR1 and CDR2 sequences are MDHEN and SYDVKM. V shed 10 bases, J shed 4 bases, and the junction held 11 bases outside the gene matches. In DNA, the CDR3 is TGTGCCACCAATCCCGCTACTAGCGGGAGGTACGAGCAGTACTTC. This sequence encodes CATNPATSGRYEQYF.

This clonotype was detected once. The genes are TRBV11-2 and TRBJ2-7, with no clear D. The CDR3 loop spans 14 amino acids. Trimming cost V 5 bases and J 7 bases, with 18 bases left between them. Germline CDR1 is SGHAT and CDR2 is FQNNGV. The DNA of the CDR3 is TGTGCCAGCAGCCCTATAGCTGGAGTGGAAGAGCAGTACTTC. Its protein product is CASSPIAGVEEQYF.

Sample share makes this clonotype medium-sized. V gene TRBV4-3 combines with J gene TRBJ2-7; perhaps TRBD1 as D (5 bases). The CDR3 consists of 15 residues. V was trimmed by 0 bases and J by 1 base, leaving 10 bases between them. The V gene's germline CDR1 is LGHNA and CDR2 YSLEER. The CDR3: CASSQDFPGSYEQYF. CDR3 DNA: TGCGCCAGCAGCCAAGATTTTCCAGGGTCCTACGAGCAGTACTTC.

This clonotype has ten or more counts. The V and J genes are TRBV11-2 and TRBJ2-3, with no clear D. V was trimmed by 1 base and J by 0 bases, leaving 5 bases between them. This CDR3 is 14 amino acids long. The germline CDR1 and CDR2 sequences are SGHAT and FQNNGV. The CDR3 DNA follows: TGTGCCAGCAGCTTAGGGACCAGCACAGATACGCAGTATTTT. This sequence encodes CASSLGTSTDTQYF. Using reference TRBV11-2 and TRBJ2-3 for the parts outside the CDR3, the full variable domain is EAGVAQSPRYKIIEKRQSVAFWCNPISGHATLYWYQQILGQGPKLLIQFQNNGVVDDSQLPKDRFSAERLKGVDSTLKIQPAKLEDSAVYLCASSLGTSTDTQYFGPGTRLTVL.

A remark on this clonotype: Since a much larger clone is just one base distant, this may be a read error. Because it lacks the conserved phenylalanine or tryptophan at the end, this CDR3 is likely a read error. This sequence joins TRBV29-1 and TRBJ1-1; D is undetermined. Germline lookup yields CDR1 SQVTM and CDR2 ANQGSEA. The CDR3 spans 10 residues. DNA of the CDR3: TGCAGCGGATTGAACACTGATGCTTTCATT. Its translation: CSGLNTDAFI.

Points on this clonotype: The germline gene is not matched at one end of the junction; a read error may be the cause. Written as DNA, the CDR3 is TGTGCCGGCAGCCAACTGACCAAACTAGCGAGGGTGAACACCGGGGAGCTGTTTTTT. It yields the protein CAGSQLTKLARVNTGELFF. J is TRBJ2-2 and V is TRBV7-9; TRBD2 matches 7 bases. From germline, CDR1 is SEHNR and CDR2 FQNEAQ (reference sequence). The CDR3 length is 19 residues.

Notes on this clonotype: The final CDR3 position lacks the conserved phenylalanine or tryptophan, pointing to a likely read error. CDR3 amino acids: CAVSPTAIRDEQFL. The CDR3 DNA follows: TGTGCCGTCAGTCCCACGGCAATCCGGGATGAGCAGTTCCTC. This chain uses TRBV10-3 with TRBJ2-1, with D unclear. Germline CDR1 ENHRY, CDR2 SYGVKD. This CDR3 contains 14 residues.

In its sample, this clonotype was seen once. A much larger clone lies one base from this, so it may be a read error. This rearrangement joins TRBV25-1 to TRBJ1-1; possible D gene TRBD1, 5 bases. The CDR3 is 14 amino acids. Germline CDR1 and CDR2: MGHDK and SYGVNS. Written as DNA, the CDR3 is TGTGCCAGCAGTGAATATATTATGGGGCATCGAGCCTCCTTT. This translates into CASSEYIMGHRASF. Complete variable domain (other parts from reference TRBV25-1 and TRBJ1-1): EADIYQTPRYLVIGTGKKITLECSQTMGHDKMYWYQQDPGMELHLIHYSYGVNSTEKGDLSSESTVSRIRTEHFPLTLESARPSHTSQYLCASSEYIMGHRASFGQGTRLTVV.

A note on this clonotype: One end of the junction is discordant with germline, which a read error may explain. The V gene is TRBV7-8, the J gene TRBJ2-2; tentative D call: TRBD2 (5 bases). CDR3 length: 16 residues. Germline CDR1 is SGHVS and CDR2 is FQNEAQ. The CDR3 reads CASSLGWWENTGELFF. The CDR3 nucleotides are TGTGCCAGCAGCTTAGGGTGGTGGGAGAACACCGGGGAGCTATTTTTT.

This clonotype was seen repeatedly, ten times or more. The chain joins TRBV2 to TRBJ2-3; D is unclear. Germline-derived CDR1 and CDR2 are SNHLY and FYNNEI. V was trimmed by 6 bases and J by 3 bases, leaving 7 bases between them. The CDR3 covers 12 residues. CDR3 region: CASSWLTDTQYF. The CDR3 DNA is TGTGCCAGCAGCTGGCTGACAGATACGCAGTATTTT.

Regarding this clonotype: The missing conserved phenylalanine or tryptophan at the end of this CDR3 makes a read error likely. Because the CDR3's place on the DNA is in doubt, the DNA is left out and the CDR3 is given as listed by TCRdb. The rearrangement links TRBV6-5 to TRBJ2-2; the DNA was not compared with TRBD1, the D call given in the table. Including both end residues, the CDR3 is 15 amino acids long. The germline V gene encodes CDR1 MNHEY and CDR2 SVGAGI. The CDR3 protein is CSSSPRTGFTGELFL.